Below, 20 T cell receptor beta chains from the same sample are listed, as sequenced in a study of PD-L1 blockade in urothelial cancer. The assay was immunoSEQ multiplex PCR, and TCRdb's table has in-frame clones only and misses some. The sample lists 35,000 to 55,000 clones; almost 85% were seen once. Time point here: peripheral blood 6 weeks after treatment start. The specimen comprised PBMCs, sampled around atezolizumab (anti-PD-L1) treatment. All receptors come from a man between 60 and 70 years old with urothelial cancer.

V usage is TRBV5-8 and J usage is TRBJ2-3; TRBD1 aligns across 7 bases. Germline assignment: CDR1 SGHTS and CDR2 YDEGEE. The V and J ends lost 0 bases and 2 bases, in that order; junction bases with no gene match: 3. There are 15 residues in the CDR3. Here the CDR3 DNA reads TGTGCCAGCAGCTTGGGGGGACAGCCCACAGATACGCAGTATTTT. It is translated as CASSLGGQPTDTQYF.

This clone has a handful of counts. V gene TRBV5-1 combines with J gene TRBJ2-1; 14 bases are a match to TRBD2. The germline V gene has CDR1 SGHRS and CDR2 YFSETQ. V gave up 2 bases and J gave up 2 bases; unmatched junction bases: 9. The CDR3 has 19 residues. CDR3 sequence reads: CASSFGTSGSAGPYNEQFF. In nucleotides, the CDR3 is TGCGCCAGCAGCTTCGGGACTAGCGGGAGTGCGGGCCCCTACAATGAGCAGTTCTTC.

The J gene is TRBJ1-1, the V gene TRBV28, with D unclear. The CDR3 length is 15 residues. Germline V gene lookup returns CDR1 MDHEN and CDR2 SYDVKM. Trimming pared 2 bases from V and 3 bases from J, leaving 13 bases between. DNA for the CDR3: TGTGCCAGCAGTTTAATAGGTCGGCGGGACACTGAAGCTTTCTTT. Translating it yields CASSLIGRRDTEAFF.

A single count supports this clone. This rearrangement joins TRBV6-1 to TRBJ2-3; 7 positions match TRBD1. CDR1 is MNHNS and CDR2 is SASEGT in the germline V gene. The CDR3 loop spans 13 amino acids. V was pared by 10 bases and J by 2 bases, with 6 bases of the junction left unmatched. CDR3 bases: TGTGCCACTGCCGGGACAGCCACAGATACGCAGTATTTT. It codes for CATAGTATDTQYF.

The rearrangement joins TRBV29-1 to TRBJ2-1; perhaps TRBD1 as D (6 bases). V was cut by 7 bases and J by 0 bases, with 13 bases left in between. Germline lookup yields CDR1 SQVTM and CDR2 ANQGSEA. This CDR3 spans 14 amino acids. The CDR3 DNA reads TGCAGCGGTGTACAGGGTAGCTCCTACAATGAGCAGTTCTTC. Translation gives CSGVQGSSYNEQFF.

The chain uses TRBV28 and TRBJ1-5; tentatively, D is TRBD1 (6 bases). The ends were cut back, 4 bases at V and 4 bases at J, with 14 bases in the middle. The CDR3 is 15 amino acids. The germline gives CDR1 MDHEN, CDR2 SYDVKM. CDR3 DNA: TGTGCCAGCAGTTCCGGGGCTCAGGGGAATCAGCCCCAGCATTTT. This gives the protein CASSSGAQGNQPQHF.

The CDR3 DNA sequence: TGCAGCGTTGTCGGCAGCGGAGCTTTCTTT. Amino acid sequence: CSVVGSGAFF. The rearrangement uses TRBV29-1 and TRBJ1-1; D is uncertain. CDR1 is SQVTM and CDR2 is ANQGSEA in the germline V gene. This CDR3 has 10 residues. The ends were cut back, 4 bases at V and 10 bases at J, with 10 bases in the middle. Together with reference TRBV29-1 and TRBJ1-1, the CDR3 gives the full variable domain: SAVISQKPSRDICQRGTSLTIQCQVDSQVTMMFWYRQQPGQSLTLIATANQGSEATYESGFVIDKFPISRPNLTFSTLTVSNMSPEDSSIYLCSVVGSGAFFGQGTRLTVV.

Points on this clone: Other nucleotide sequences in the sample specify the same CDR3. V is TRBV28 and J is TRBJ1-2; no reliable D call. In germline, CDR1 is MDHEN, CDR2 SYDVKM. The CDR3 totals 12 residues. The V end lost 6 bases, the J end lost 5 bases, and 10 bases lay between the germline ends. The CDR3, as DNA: TGTGCCAGCAGCCTTAGAGGTTATGGCTACACCTTC. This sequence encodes CASSLRGYGYTF.

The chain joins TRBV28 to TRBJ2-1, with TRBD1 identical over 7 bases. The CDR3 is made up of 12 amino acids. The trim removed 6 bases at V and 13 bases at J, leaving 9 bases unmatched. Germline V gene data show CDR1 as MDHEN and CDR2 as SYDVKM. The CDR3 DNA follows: TGTGCCAGCAGGCCCCCAGGGGGTACACAGTTCTTC. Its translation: CASRPPGGTQFF.

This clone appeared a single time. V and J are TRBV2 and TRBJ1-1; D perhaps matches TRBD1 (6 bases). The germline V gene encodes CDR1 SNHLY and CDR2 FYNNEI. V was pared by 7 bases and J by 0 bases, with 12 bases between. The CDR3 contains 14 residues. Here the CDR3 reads CASNGQFMNTEAFF. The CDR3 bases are TGTGCCAGCAACGGACAGTTCATGAACACTGAAGCTTTCTTT.

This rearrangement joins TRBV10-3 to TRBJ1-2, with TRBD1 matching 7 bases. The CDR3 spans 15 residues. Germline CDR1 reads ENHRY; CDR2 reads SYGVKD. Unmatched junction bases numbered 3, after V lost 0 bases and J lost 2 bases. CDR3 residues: CAISESRQGNYGYTF. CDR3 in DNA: TGTGCCATCAGTGAGTCAAGACAGGGAAACTATGGCTACACCTTC.

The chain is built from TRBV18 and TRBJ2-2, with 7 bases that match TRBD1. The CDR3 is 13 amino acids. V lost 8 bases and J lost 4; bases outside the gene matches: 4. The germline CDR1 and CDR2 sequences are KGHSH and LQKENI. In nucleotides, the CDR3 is TGTGCCAGCGACAGGGCGGGCACCGGGGAGCTGTTTTTT. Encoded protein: CASDRAGTGELFF.

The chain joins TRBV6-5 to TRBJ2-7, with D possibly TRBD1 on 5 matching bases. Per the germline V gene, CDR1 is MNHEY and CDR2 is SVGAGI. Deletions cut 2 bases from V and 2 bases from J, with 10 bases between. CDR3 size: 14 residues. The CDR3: CASSYLRGAYEQYF. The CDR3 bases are TGTGCCAGCAGTTACCTAAGGGGCGCCTACGAGCAGTACTTC.

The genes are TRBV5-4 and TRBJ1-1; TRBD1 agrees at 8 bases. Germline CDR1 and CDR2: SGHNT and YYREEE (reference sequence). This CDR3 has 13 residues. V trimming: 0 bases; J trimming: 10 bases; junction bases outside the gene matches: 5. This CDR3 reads CASSLGYRGAAFF. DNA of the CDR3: TGTGCCAGCAGCTTGGGGTACAGGGGGGCAGCTTTCTTT. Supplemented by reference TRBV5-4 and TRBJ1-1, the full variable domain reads ETGVTQSPTHLIKTRGQQVTLRCSSQSGHNTVSWYQQALGQGPQFIFQYYREEENGRGNFPPRFSGLQFPNYSSELNVNALELDDSALYLCASSLGYRGAAFFGQGTRLTVV.

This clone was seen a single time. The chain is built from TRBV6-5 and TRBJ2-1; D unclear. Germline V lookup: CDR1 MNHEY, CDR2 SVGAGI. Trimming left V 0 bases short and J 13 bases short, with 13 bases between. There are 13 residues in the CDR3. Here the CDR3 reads CASSYSMRHFQFF. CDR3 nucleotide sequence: TGTGCCAGCAGTTACTCGATGAGGCACTTCCAGTTCTTC.

The CDR3 is CASSLAGPGGTEAFF. The CDR3 bases are TGCGCCAGCAGCTTGGCCGGTCCCGGGGGCACTGAAGCTTTCTTT. V is TRBV5-1 and J is TRBJ1-1, with a possible D match to TRBD1 (5 bases). Trimming removed 0 bases at V and 4 bases at J, with 13 bases between. The germline gives CDR1 SGHRS, CDR2 YFSETQ. This CDR3 comprises 15 residues.

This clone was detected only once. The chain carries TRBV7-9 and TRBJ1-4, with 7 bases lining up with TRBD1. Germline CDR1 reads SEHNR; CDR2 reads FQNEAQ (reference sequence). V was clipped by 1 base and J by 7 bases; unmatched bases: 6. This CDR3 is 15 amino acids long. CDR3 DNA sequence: TGTGCCAGCAGCTTAGGAGACAGGGTTGGTGAAAAACTGTTTTTT. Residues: CASSLGDRVGEKLFF.

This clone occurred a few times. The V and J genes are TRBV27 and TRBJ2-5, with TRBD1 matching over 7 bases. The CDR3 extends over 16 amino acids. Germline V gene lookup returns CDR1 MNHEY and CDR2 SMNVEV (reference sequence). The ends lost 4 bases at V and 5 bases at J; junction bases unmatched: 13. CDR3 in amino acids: CASSSLGAGGGETQYF. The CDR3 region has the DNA TGTGCCAGCAGTTCCCTCGGGGCAGGGGGTGGCGAGACCCAGTACTTC.

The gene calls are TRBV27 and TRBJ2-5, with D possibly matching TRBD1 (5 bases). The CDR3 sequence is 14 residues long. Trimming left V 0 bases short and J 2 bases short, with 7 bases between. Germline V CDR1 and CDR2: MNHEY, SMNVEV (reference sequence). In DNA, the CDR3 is TGTGCCAGCAGTTTATCCCCAGGGCAAGAGACCCAGTACTTC. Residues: CASSLSPGQETQYF.

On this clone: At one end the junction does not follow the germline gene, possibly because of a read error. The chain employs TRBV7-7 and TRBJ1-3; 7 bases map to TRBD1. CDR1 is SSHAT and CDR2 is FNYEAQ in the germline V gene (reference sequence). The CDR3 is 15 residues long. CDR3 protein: CASSFNRGYGNTIYF. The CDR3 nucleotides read TGTGCTAGCAGCTTTAACAGGGGTTACGGAAACACCATATATTTT.